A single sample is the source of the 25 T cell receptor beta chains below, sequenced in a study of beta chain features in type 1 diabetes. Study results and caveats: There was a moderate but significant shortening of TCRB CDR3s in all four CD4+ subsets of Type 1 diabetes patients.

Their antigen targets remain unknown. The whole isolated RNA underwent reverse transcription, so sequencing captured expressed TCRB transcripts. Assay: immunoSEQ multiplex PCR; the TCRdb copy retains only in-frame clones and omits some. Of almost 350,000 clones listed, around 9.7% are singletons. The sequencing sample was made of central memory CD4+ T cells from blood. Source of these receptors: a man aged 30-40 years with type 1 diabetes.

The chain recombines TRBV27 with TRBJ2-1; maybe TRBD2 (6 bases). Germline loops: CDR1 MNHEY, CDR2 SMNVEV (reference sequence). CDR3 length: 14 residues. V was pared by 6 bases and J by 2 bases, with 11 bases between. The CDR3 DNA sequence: TGTGCCAGCAGGGTAGCGGTTCCCTACAATGAGCAGTTCTTC. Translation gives CASRVAVPYNEQFF.

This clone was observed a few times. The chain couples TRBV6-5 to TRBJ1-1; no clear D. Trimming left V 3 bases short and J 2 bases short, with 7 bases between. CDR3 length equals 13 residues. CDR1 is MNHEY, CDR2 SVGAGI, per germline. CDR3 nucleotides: TGTGCCAGCAGTTATCGGAGAAACACTGAAGCTTTCTTT. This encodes CASSYRRNTEAFF.

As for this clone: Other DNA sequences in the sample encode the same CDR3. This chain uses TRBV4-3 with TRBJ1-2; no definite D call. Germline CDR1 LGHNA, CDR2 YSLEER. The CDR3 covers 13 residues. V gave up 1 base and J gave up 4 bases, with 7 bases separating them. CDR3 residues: CASSQGGSYGYTF. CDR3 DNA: TGCGCCAGCAGCCAAGGAGGATCCTATGGCTACACCTTC.

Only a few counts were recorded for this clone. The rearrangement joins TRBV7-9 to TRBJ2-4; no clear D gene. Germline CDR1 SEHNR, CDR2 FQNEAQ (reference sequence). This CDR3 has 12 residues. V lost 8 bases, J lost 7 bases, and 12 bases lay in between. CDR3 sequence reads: CASGSLGNIQYF. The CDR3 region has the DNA TGTGCCAGCGGAAGCCTGGGGAACATTCAGTACTTC.

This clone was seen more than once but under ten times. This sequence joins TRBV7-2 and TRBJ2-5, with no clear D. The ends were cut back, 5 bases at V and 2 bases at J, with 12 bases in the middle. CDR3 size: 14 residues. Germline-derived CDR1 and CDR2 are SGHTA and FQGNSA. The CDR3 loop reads CASSTYGQQETQYF. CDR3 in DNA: TGTGCCAGCAGCACGTACGGGCAACAAGAGACCCAGTACTTC.

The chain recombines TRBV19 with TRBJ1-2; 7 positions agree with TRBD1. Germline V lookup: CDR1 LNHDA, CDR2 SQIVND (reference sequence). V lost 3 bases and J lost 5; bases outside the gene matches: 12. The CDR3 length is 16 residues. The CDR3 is CASSIGNEGAVYGYTF. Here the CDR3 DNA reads TGTGCCAGTAGTATCGGTAATGAGGGGGCGGTTTATGGCTACACCTTC.

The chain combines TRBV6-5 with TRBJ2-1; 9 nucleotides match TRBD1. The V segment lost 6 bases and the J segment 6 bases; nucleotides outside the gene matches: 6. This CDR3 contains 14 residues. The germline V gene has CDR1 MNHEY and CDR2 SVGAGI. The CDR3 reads CASRAGTGTNEQFF. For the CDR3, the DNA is TGTGCCAGCAGGGCTGGGACAGGGACCAATGAGCAGTTCTTC.

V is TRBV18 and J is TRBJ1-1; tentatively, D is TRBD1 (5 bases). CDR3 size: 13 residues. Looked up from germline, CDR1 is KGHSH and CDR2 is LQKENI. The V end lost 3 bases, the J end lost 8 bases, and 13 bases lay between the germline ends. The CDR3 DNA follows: TGTGCCAGCTCACCCCCGGGGCTCGACGAAGCTTTCTTT. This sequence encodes CASSPPGLDEAFF.

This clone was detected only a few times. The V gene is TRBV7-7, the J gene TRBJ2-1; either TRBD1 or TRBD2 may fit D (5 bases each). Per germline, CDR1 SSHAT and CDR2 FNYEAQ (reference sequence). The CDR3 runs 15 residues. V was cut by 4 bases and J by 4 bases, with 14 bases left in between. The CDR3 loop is CASSSSEGLYNEQFF. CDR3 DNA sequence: TGTGCCAGCAGCTCCTCCGAGGGGCTTTACAATGAGCAGTTCTTC.

The CDR3 is CASSSGWGHTGELFF. CDR3 nucleotide sequence: TGTGCCAGCAGTTCGGGGTGGGGACACACCGGGGAGCTGTTTTTT. This sequence joins TRBV6-5 and TRBJ2-2, with D possibly called TRBD1 or TRBD2 (5 bases each). Per germline, CDR1 MNHEY and CDR2 SVGAGI. The CDR3 is 15 amino acids. The ends were cut back, 4 bases at V and 3 bases at J, with 12 bases in the middle.

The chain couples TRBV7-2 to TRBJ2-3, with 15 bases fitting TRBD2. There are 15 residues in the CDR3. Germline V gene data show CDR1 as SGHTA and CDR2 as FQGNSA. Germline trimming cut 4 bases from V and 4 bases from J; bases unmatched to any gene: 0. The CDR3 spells CASSWTSGGADTQYF. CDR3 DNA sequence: TGTGCCAGCAGCTGGACTAGCGGGGGGGCAGATACGCAGTATTTT.

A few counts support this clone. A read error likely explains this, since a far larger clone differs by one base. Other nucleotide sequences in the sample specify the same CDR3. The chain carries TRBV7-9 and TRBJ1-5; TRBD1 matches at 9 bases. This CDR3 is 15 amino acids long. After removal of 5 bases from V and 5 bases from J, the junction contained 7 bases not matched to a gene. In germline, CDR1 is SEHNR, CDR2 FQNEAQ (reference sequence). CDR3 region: CASSQDWTGDQPQHF. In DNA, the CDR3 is TGTGCCAGCAGCCAAGATTGGACAGGGGATCAGCCCCAGCATTTT.

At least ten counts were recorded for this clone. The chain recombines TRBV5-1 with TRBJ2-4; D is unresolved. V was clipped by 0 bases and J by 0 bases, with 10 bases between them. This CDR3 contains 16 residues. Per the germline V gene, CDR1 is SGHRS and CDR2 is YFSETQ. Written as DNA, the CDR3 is TGCGCCAGCAGCTTGGGGGTCAATTTAGCCAAAAACATTCAGTACTTC. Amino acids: CASSLGVNLAKNIQYF.

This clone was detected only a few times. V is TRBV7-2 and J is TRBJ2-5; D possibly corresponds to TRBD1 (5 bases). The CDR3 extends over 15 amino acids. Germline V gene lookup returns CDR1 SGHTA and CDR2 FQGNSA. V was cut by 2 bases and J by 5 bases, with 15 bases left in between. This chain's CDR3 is CASSLQVQGRETQYF. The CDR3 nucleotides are TGTGCCAGCAGCTTACAAGTGCAGGGCCGGGAGACCCAGTACTTC.

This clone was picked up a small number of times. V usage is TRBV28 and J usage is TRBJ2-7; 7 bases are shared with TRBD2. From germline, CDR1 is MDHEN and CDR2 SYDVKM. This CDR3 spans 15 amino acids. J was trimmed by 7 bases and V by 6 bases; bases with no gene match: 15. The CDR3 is CASSREGGTLWEQYF. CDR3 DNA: TGTGCCAGCAGCCGAGAGGGAGGGACCCTATGGGAGCAGTACTTC.

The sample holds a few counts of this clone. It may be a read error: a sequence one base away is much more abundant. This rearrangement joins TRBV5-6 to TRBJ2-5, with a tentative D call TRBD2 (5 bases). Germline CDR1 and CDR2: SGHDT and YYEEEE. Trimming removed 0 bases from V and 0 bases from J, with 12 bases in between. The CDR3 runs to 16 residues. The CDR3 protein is CASSLVRGPNQETQYF. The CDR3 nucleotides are TGTGCCAGCAGCTTGGTTAGAGGGCCGAACCAAGAGACCCAGTACTTC.

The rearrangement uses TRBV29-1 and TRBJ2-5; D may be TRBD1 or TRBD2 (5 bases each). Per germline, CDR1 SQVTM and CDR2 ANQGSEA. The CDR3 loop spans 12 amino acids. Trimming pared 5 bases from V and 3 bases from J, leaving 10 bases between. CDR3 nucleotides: TGCAGCGTTTCCGGGGCAGAAGAGACCCAGTACTTC. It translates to CSVSGAEETQYF.

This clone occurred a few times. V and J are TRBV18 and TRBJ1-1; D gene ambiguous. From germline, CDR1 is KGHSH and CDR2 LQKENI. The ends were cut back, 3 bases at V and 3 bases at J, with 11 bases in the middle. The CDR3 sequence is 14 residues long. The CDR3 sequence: CASSPSIRDTEAFF. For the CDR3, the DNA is TGTGCCAGCTCACCCTCTATTAGGGACACTGAAGCTTTCTTT.

The CDR3 bases are TGTGCCACGAACAGGGAGATGAATTCACCCCTCCACTTT. Its translation: CATNREMNSPLHF. The genes are TRBV5-6 and TRBJ1-6, with a tentative D call TRBD1 (6 bases). The germline gives CDR1 SGHDT, CDR2 YYEEEE. The CDR3 totals 13 residues. The V end was cut by 9 bases, the J end by 7 bases, with 14 bases between. Full variable domain (missing parts from reference TRBV5-6 and TRBJ1-6): DAGVTQSPTHLIKTRGQQVTLRCSPKSGHDTVSWYQQALGQGPQFIFQYYEEEERQRGNFPDRFSGHQFPNYSSELNVNALLLGDSALYLCATNREMNSPLHFGNGTRLTVT.

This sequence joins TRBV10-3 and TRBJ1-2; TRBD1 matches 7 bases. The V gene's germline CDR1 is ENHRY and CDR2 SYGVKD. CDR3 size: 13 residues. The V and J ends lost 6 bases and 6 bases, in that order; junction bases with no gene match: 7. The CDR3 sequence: CAISPRGEDGYTF. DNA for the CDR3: TGTGCCATCAGCCCCAGGGGGGAGGATGGCTACACCTTC.

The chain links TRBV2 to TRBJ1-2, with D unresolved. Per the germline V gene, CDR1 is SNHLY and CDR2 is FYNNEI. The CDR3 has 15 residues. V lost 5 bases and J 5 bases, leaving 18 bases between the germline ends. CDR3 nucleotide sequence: TGTGCCAGCAGTAACGTAGAACAGTCCCTATATGGCTACACCTTC. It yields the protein CASSNVEQSLYGYTF. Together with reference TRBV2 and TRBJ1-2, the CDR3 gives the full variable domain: EPEVTQTPSHQVTQMGQEVILRCVPISNHLYFYWYRQILGQKVEFLVSFYNNEISEKSEIFDDQFSVERPDGSNFTLKIRSTKLEDSAMYFCASSNVEQSLYGYTFGSGTRLTVV.

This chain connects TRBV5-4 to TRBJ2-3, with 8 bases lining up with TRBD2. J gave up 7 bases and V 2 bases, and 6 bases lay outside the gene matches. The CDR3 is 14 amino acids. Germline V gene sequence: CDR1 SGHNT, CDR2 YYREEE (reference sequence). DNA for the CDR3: TGTGCCAGCAGCTTCGCGGGGGGTCGGTATACGCAGTATTTT. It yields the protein CASSFAGGRYTQYF.

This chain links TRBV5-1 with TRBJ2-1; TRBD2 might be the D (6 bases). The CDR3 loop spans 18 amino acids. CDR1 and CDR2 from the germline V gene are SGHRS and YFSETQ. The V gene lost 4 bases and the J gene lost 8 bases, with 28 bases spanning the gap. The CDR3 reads CASSPDPPGLSTRDEQFF. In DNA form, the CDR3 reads TGCGCCAGCAGCCCCGACCCACCGGGACTGAGTACGAGGGATGAGCAGTTCTTC. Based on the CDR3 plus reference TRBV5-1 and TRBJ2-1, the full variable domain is KAGVTQTPRYLIKTRGQQVTLSCSPISGHRSVSWYQQTPGQGLQFLFEYFSETQRNKGNFPGRFSGRQFSNSRSEMNVSTLELGDSALYLCASSPDPPGLSTRDEQFFGPGTRLTVL.

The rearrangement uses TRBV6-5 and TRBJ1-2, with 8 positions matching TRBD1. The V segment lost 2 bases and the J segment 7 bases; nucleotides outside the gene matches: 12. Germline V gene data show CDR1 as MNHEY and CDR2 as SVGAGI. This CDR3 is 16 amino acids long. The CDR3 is CASSYHDASGGSGYTF. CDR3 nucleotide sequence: TGTGCCAGCAGTTACCACGATGCTTCAGGGGGCAGTGGCTACACCTTC.

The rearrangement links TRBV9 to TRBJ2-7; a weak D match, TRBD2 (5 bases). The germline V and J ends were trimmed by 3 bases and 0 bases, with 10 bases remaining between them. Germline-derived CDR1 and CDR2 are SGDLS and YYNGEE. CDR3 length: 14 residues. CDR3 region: CASSATGISYEQYF. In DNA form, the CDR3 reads TGTGCCAGCAGCGCAACCGGGATCTCCTACGAGCAGTACTTC. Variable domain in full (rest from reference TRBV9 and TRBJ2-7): DSGVTQTPKHLITATGQRVTLRCSPRSGDLSVYWYQQSLDQGLQFLIQYYNGEERAKGNILERFSAQQFPDLHSELNLSSLELGDSALYFCASSATGISYEQYFGPGTRLTVT.